Below are 21 T cell receptor beta chains sequenced from a single sample in a study of blood T cell repertoires in COVID-19. Clones were sequenced by immunoSEQ multiplex PCR, and TCRdb holds only the in-frame ones, with some missing. This table holds over 200,000 clones, 88% found once. Specimen: peripheral blood. The receptors here all came from a woman in her thirties or forties who had recovered from COVID-19.

This chain joins TRBV7-2 and TRBJ2-2; weak D call: TRBD2 (5 bases). CDR1 is SGHTA and CDR2 is FQGNSA in the germline V gene. This CDR3 has 18 residues. V was shortened by 1 base and J by 6 bases, with 21 bases between the two germline ends. The CDR3 reads CASSLGFSRRLGAGELFF. The DNA for the CDR3 is TGTGCCAGCAGCTTAGGGTTTTCGAGGAGACTCGGGGCCGGGGAGCTGTTTTTT.

The V gene is TRBV18, the J gene TRBJ2-1, with 10 bases aligning to TRBD2. From germline, CDR1 is KGHSH and CDR2 LQKENI. After removal of 3 bases from V and 5 bases from J, the junction contained 4 bases not matched to a gene. The CDR3 length is 15 residues. CDR3 nucleotides: TGTGCCAGCTCACCCCCCGGGACTAGCGACAATGAGCAGTTCTTC. This translates into CASSPPGTSDNEQFF.

V and J are TRBV7-9 and TRBJ1-5, with 7 bases aligning to TRBD1. The CDR3 has 17 amino acids. Germline lookup yields CDR1 SEHNR and CDR2 FQNEAQ (reference sequence). Trimming removed 3 bases from V and 0 bases from J; junction bases left unmatched: 8. CDR3: CASSLGQGTVSNQPQHF. The DNA for the CDR3 is TGTGCCAGCAGCTTGGGACAAGGGACAGTTAGCAATCAGCCCCAGCATTTT. The variable domain in full, with the rest retrieved from reference TRBV7-9 and TRBJ1-5, is DTGVSQNPRHKITKRGQNVTFRCDPISEHNRLYWYRQTLGQGPEFLTYFQNEAQLEKSRLLSDRFSAERPKGSFSTLEIQRTEQGDSAMYLCASSLGQGTVSNQPQHFGDGTRLSIL.

For the CDR3, the DNA is TGTGCCAGCAGCAAAGGGGACGGGACTGAAGATTATAGCAATCAGCCCCAGCATTTT. Amino acid sequence: CASSKGDGTEDYSNQPQHF. The chain joins TRBV21-1 to TRBJ1-5. TRBV21-1 is shown as a pseudogene. The CDR3 is 19 amino acids.

The V call is TRBV27, the J call TRBJ2-2, with 10 positions matching TRBD2. Trimming removed 10 bases from V and 4 bases from J; junction bases left unmatched: 12. Germline loops: CDR1 MNHEY, CDR2 SMNVEV (reference sequence). This CDR3 region has 16 residues. CDR3 sequence reads: CATQRAGGPGTGELFF. CDR3 sequence (DNA): TGTGCCACCCAAAGAGCGGGAGGGCCAGGCACCGGGGAGCTGTTTTTT.

The table lists this clone with a count of one. The rearrangement joins TRBV3-1 (or the pseudogene TRBV3-2) to TRBJ1-5, with D possibly matching TRBD1 (6 bases). Trimming shortened V by 1 base and J by 5 bases, and 12 bases separated the two germline ends. This CDR3 region has 15 residues. From germline, CDR1 is LGHDT and CDR2 YNNKEL (reference sequence). CDR3 residues: CASSQGRDTHQPQHF. The CDR3 DNA follows: TGTGCCAGCAGCCAAGGCCGGGACACCCATCAGCCCCAGCATTTT.

The gene calls are TRBV28 and TRBJ2-1; 14 nucleotides align to TRBD2. V was clipped by 10 bases and J by 10 bases; unmatched bases: 12. From germline, CDR1 is MDHEN and CDR2 SYDVKM. The CDR3 has 15 amino acids. CDR3 in DNA: TGTGCCACCTACGCCGGGACTAGCGGGAGCATGGAGCAGTTCTTC. It encodes CATYAGTSGSMEQFF. The full variable domain, in which reference TRBV28 and TRBJ2-1 provide the parts outside the CDR3, is DVKVTQSSRYLVKRTGEKVFLECVQDMDHENMFWYRQDPGLGLRLIYFSYDVKMKEKGDIPEGYSVSREKKERFSLILESASTNQTSMYLCATYAGTSGSMEQFFGPGTRLTVL.

The J gene is TRBJ2-5, the V gene TRBV7-9; 7 bases fit TRBD1. Germline CDR1 is SEHNR and CDR2 is FQNEAQ (reference sequence). With 6 bases clipped from V and 4 bases from J, the junction kept 11 bases outside the gene matches. This CDR3 is 15 amino acids long. The CDR3 region has the DNA TGTGCCAGCAGACGAACAGGGGCCCCCTCAGAGACCCAGTACTTC. Translation: CASRRTGAPSETQYF. The full variable domain, completed using reference TRBV7-9 and TRBJ2-5, is DTGVSQNPRHKITKRGQNVTFRCDPISEHNRLYWYRQTLGQGPEFLTYFQNEAQLEKSRLLSDRFSAERPKGSFSTLEIQRTEQGDSAMYLCASRRTGAPSETQYFGPGTRLLVL.

This clone appeared a single time. The junction and the germline gene differ at one end; a read error may be behind it. The chain uses TRBV6-5 and TRBJ1-3, with a weak D call TRBD1 (5 bases). Germline V lookup: CDR1 MNHEY, CDR2 SVGAGI. The CDR3 extends over 15 amino acids. For the CDR3, the DNA is TGTGCCAGCAGCTACTTCGGGCCCCCGGGGGACACCATATATTTT. Protein: CASSYFGPPGDTIYF.

The chain carries TRBV11-2 and TRBJ2-5, with D perhaps matching TRBD2 (6 bases). The CDR3 runs to 13 residues. V was pared by 1 base and J by 5 bases, with 8 bases between. Germline lookup yields CDR1 SGHAT and CDR2 FQNNGV. CDR3 loop: CASSLGGVETQYF. In DNA form, the CDR3 reads TGTGCCAGCAGCTTAGGGGGGGTGGAGACCCAGTACTTC. The full variable domain, its missing parts supplied by reference TRBV11-2 and TRBJ2-5, is EAGVAQSPRYKIIEKRQSVAFWCNPISGHATLYWYQQILGQGPKLLIQFQNNGVVDDSQLPKDRFSAERLKGVDSTLKIQPAKLEDSAVYLCASSLGGVETQYFGPGTRLLVL.

This clone was seen a single time. The chain has TRBV11-2 and TRBJ1-1, with 9 bases fitting TRBD1. The CDR3 has 14 residues. Germline CDR1 is SGHAT and CDR2 is FQNNGV. J gave up 10 bases and V 5 bases, and 11 bases lay outside the gene matches. The CDR3 coding sequence is TGTGCCAGCAGCCCTGGACAGGGGAGGATGGGAGCTTTCTTT. Encoded protein: CASSPGQGRMGAFF.

This chain connects TRBV27 to TRBJ2-7; 9 bases fit TRBD2. The ends lost 5 bases at V and 4 bases at J; junction bases unmatched: 12. Per germline, CDR1 MNHEY and CDR2 SMNVEV (reference sequence). This CDR3 region has 16 residues. CDR3 in DNA: TGTGCCAGCAGTAAACCACGAGCGGGAGGTTGGTACGAGCAGTACTTC. Protein product: CASSKPRAGGWYEQYF.

This clone has a single count. The rearrangement uses TRBV7-9 and TRBJ2-3, with a weak D call TRBD2 (7 bases). The V end was cut by 5 bases, the J end by 6 bases, with 21 bases between. Germline CDR1 SEHNR, CDR2 FQNEAQ (reference sequence). The CDR3 sequence is 16 residues long. CDR3 sequence: CASSPPGGGSTDTQYF. The CDR3 DNA reads as TGTGCCAGCAGCCCGCCGGGGGGCGGGAGTACCGATACGCAGTATTTT.

The chain uses TRBV5-5 and TRBJ2-2; tentatively, D is TRBD2 (7 bases). The germline V gene has CDR1 SGHKS and CDR2 YYEKEE (reference sequence). Trimming cost V 4 bases and J 1 base, with 14 bases left between them. The CDR3 consists of 16 residues. The chain's CDR3 is CASSQFGGQNTGELFF. In nucleotides, the CDR3 is TGTGCCAGCAGCCAGTTCGGGGGGCAGAACACCGGGGAGCTGTTTTTT. Filled out from reference TRBV5-5 and TRBJ2-2, the complete variable domain reads DAGVTQSPTHLIKTRGQQVTLRCSPISGHKSVSWYQQVLGQGPQFIFQYYEKEERGRGNFPDRFSARQFPNYSSELNVNALLLGDSALYLCASSQFGGQNTGELFFGEGSRLTVL.

The V call is TRBV21-1, the J call TRBJ2-5; the DNA was not compared with TRBD2, the D call given in the table. TRBV21-1 is shown as a pseudogene. This CDR3 comprises 14 residues. In nucleotides, the CDR3 is TGTGCCAGCCGGACCCGCGGGTCCCAAGAGACCCAGTACTTC. As protein: CASRTRGSQETQYF.

The chain combines TRBV9 with TRBJ2-5, with 14 positions matching TRBD2. V lost 4 bases, J lost 3 bases, and 5 bases stayed unmatched. CDR1 SGDLS and CDR2 YYNGEE come from the germline V gene. The CDR3 has 16 residues. This chain's CDR3 is CASSPRLAGGEETQYF. CDR3 nucleotide sequence: TGTGCCAGCAGCCCACGACTAGCGGGAGGGGAAGAGACCCAGTACTTC.

The V and J genes are TRBV6-6 and TRBJ2-7; 13 bases map to TRBD2. This CDR3 has 15 amino acids. The trim removed 5 bases at V and 2 bases at J, leaving 3 bases unmatched. In germline, CDR1 is MNHNY, CDR2 SVGAGI (reference sequence). In DNA form, the CDR3 reads TGTGCCAGCAGTAAACTAGCGGGGGGGGCCTACGAGCAGTACTTC. Amino acids: CASSKLAGGAYEQYF.

The rearrangement joins TRBV30 to TRBJ1-2; possibly TRBD1 for D (6 bases). V was shortened by 3 bases and J by 4 bases, with 15 bases between the two germline ends. Per the germline V gene, CDR1 is GTSNPN and CDR2 is SVGIG (reference sequence). The CDR3 contains 14 residues. CDR3 DNA: TGTGCCTGGAGGCAGGGGTTGTGGGGCTATGGCTACACCTTC. Amino acids: CAWRQGLWGYGYTF.

The J gene is TRBJ1-3, the V gene TRBV2; D ambiguous. The V gene lost 2 bases and the J gene lost 8 bases, with 10 bases spanning the gap. Per germline, CDR1 SNHLY and CDR2 FYNNEI. The CDR3 is 13 amino acids. This CDR3 is CASSERGRDTIYF. CDR3 sequence (DNA): TGTGCCAGCAGTGAACGGGGTCGGGACACCATATATTTT.

The chain joins TRBV7-6 to TRBJ1-2; 9 positions agree with TRBD1. CDR1 and CDR2 from the germline V gene are SGHVS and FNYEAQ. The CDR3 extends over 15 amino acids. J was trimmed by 5 bases and V by 5 bases; bases with no gene match: 9. CDR3 in DNA: TGTGCCAGCAGCCCCCCTACAGGGGGCTGGTATGGCTACACCTTC. Encoded protein: CASSPPTGGWYGYTF.

The chain employs TRBV5-1 and TRBJ2-1, with 12 bases matching TRBD2. Per germline, CDR1 SGHRS and CDR2 YFSETQ. This CDR3 has 18 amino acids. V lost 0 bases to trimming and J lost 4 bases; unmatched junction nucleotides: 8. CDR3 DNA sequence: TGCGCCAGCAGCTTGGGGGCTAGCGGGAGGGATATATACAATGAGCAGTTCTTC. It codes for CASSLGASGRDIYNEQFF.